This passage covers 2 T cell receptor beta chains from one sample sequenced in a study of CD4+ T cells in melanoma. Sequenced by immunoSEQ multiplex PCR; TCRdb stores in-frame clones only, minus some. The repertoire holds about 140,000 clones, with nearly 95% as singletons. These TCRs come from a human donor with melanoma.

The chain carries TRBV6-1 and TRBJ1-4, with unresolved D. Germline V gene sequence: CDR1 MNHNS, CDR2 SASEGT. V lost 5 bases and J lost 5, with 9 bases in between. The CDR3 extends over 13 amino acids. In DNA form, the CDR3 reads TGTGCCAGCAGTTTACAGATAAATGAAAAACTGTTTTTT. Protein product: CASSLQINEKLFF.

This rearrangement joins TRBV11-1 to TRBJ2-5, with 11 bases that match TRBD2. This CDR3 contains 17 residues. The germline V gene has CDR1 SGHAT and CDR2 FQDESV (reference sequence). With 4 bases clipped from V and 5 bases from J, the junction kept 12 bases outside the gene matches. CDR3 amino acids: CASSSSGLAGGGETQYF. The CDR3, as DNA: TGTGCCAGCAGCTCCAGTGGCCTAGCGGGGGGCGGGGAGACCCAGTACTTC.